This T cell receptor beta chain comes out of a study of T cell repertoires in aging, cancer and after chemotherapy. Study-level background: Six age groups, ranging from 30 or younger to 70 or older, included the donors. Clear clonal overlap appeared across healthy donor samples taken over several months to years. Study-wide points: Immunological memory after chemotherapy cannot be judged from the repertoire data. Rebound thymic output was suggested by rising median generation probability during chemotherapy in each cancer cohort.

TRB rearrangements spanning V, D and J were amplified using mixed TRB-A/B primers. TCRdb reprocessed the multiplex PCR reads with MiXCR, giving one entry per CDR3 protein. The sample includes about 4,300 distinct CDR3 sequences, 25% to 30% of them seen just once. Amplification of TCR beta used genomic DNA extracted from peripheral blood. By frequency in the sample, this clonotype is medium-sized. The antigen remains unidentified. The conserved phenylalanine or tryptophan normally closing the CDR3 is absent here, so this likely arose from a read error. The limits of the CDR3 on the DNA are not certain, so only TCRdb's listed CDR3 is given. The CDR3 has 10 residues if both end residues are counted. Germline V gene lookup returns CDR1 LNHDA and CDR2 SQIVND (reference sequence).

V gene TRBV19 combines with J gene TRBJ1-2. Material: blood. The receptor comes from a human donor in good health. This CDR3 is CASSIEETPV.